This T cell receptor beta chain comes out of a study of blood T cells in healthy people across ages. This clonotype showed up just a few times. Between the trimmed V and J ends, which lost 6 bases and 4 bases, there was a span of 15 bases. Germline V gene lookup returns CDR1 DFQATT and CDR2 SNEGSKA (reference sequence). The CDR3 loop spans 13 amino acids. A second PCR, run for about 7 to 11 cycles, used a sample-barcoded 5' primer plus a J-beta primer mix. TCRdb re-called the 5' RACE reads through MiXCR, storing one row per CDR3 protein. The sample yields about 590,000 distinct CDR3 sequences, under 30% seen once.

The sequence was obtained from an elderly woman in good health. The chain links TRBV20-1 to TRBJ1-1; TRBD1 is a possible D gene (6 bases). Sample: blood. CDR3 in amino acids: CSAPRAGATEAFF. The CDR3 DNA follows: TGCAGTGCCCCCAGGGCAGGGGCCACTGAAGCTTTCTTT.